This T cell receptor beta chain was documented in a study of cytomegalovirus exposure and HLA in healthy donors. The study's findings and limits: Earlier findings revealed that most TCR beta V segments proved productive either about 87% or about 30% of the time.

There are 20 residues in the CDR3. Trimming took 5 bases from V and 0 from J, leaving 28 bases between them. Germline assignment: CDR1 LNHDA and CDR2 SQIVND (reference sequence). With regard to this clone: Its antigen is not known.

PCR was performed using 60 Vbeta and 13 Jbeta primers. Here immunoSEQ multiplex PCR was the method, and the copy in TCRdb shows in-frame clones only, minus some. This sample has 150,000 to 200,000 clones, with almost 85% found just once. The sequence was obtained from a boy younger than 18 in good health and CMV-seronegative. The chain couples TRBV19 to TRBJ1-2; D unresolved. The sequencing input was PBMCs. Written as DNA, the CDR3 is TGTGCCAGTAGTTCCCCGACATTCCCCCAGGAGGGAAGAACTAACTATGGCTACACCTTC. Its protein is CASSSPTFPQEGRTNYGYTF.